The clone carrying this T cell receptor (beta chain) was counted a few times. Its antigen is not identified. This sample was included in a study of PD-L1 blockade in urothelial cancer. Study in general: Between 0 and 3 chemotherapy regimens preceded treatment for each patient. Among blood samples, the median T cell count was roughly 150,000.

The patients' disease, urothelial carcinoma, was locally advanced or metastatic. Produced via immunoSEQ multiplex PCR; TCRdb's table is partial and in-frame only. The data show 50,000 to 60,000 clones, with approximately 80% seen just once and about 5.6% held by the top ten. Trimming removed 1 base from V and 3 bases from J; junction bases left unmatched: 3. There are 14 residues in the CDR3. Germline V gives CDR1 SGDLS, CDR2 YYNGEE. Study results and limitations: Prediction of better survival came from below-median pretreatment blood TCR clonality.

The J gene is TRBJ2-5, the V gene TRBV9; 7 nucleotides line up with TRBD1. The sequence derives from a middle-aged man with urothelial cancer. The sequenced sample was PBMCs, obtained around atezolizumab (anti-PD-L1) treatment. The CDR3 spells CASSVRDREETQYF. The DNA for the CDR3 is TGTGCCAGCAGCGTACGAGACAGGGAAGAGACCCAGTACTTC.